This note documents a single T cell receptor (beta chain) sequence. The antigen remains undetermined. The sample contains more than one DNA sequence encoding this CDR3. Investigators spread the genomic DNA of each subset evenly over several immunoSEQ plates. This table comes from immunoSEQ multiplex PCR, and its TCRdb copy is limited to in-frame clones, with some not included. Found here are some 2,500,000 clones, 93% of them singletons; the top ten hold 0.36%. Division of CD4+ cells produced a CD45RA+ naive subset and a CD45RA-negative memory subset. J gave up 4 bases and V 2 bases, and 4 bases lay outside the gene matches. CDR1 and CDR2 (germline): SGDLS, YYNGEE. CDR3 size: 15 residues. The data originate from a study of shared clonotypes between healthy human individuals. Findings of the study overall: A few donors showed sharing of about 4.8% of naive CD4 clonotypes.

Sequenced sample: naive CD4+ T cells from PBMCs. Described subset: CD45RA+ positively selected. The rearrangement uses TRBV9 and TRBJ2-1; 9 bases are shared with TRBD2. The origin of this receptor is a man between 18 and 35 years old in good health. Some clones in this sample may be carry-over from other donors' samples. CDR3 DNA sequence: TGTGCCAGCAGCGTGACTAGCGGAGATTACAATGAGCAGTTCTTC. Translated: CASSVTSGDYNEQFF. Together with reference TRBV9 and TRBJ2-1, the CDR3 gives the full variable domain: DSGVTQTPKHLITATGQRVTLRCSPRSGDLSVYWYQQSLDQGLQFLIQYYNGEERAKGNILERFSAQQFPDLHSELNLSSLELGDSALYFCASSVTSGDYNEQFFGPGTRLTVL.